Given below is one T cell receptor (beta chain) in context. This record belongs to a study of cytomegalovirus exposure and HLA in healthy donors. The germline V gene encodes CDR1 SGHDN and CDR2 FVKESK. CDR3 length: 19 residues. V was pared by 3 bases and J by 1 base, with 8 bases of the junction left unmatched. This PCR relied on a set of 60 Vbeta primers and 13 Jbeta primers. As originally analysed: Approximately 80 million unique TCR beta chains, roughly 11 million of them shared, were counted by a later analysis. Method: immunoSEQ multiplex PCR; TCRdb's copy keeps in-frame clones and lacks some. D and trimming come from the DNA, and the V and J calls and clone size come from that table. The sample has 55,000 to 65,000 clones; 85% are singletons.

The sequence was obtained from a female donor in good health and CMV-seronegative. The chain joins TRBV14 to TRBJ2-6; 11 bases align to TRBD1. Specimen: PBMCs. CDR3 DNA: TGTGCCAGCAGCCAGGGTAGAGGGACAGGGGGTTCTGGGGCCAACGTCCTGACTTTC. Its protein product is CASSQGRGTGGSGANVLTF.